The next 14 T cell receptor beta chains were all read from a single sample in a study of T-cell memory formation after mild COVID-19. MiXCR, run by TCRdb on the 5' RACE reads, gives a single entry per CDR3 protein. Here the sample spans 30,000 to 35,000 distinct CDR3 sequences, approximately 21% being singletons. Sample: PBMCs or a T cell subset sorted from them (not recorded which). Every receptor here comes from an adult who had mild COVID-19 (a few samples of this study predate the infection). Cell type and time point are not known.

Many counts were recorded for this clonotype. The chain is built from TRBV7-2 and TRBJ1-1; D is undetermined. V shed 5 bases and J shed 3 bases, with 13 bases lying between them. Germline CDR1 and CDR2: SGHTA and FQGNSA. This CDR3 region has 14 residues. CDR3 residues: CASSPRLRDTEAFF. CDR3 nucleotides: TGTGCCAGCAGCCCCCGCCTGAGGGACACTGAAGCTTTCTTT.

This clonotype was seen repeatedly, ten times or more. This rearrangement joins TRBV5-1 to TRBJ1-2, with D tentatively TRBD1 (5 bases). There are 13 residues in the CDR3. The germline V and J ends were trimmed by 2 bases and 1 base, with 6 bases remaining between them. Germline CDR1 reads SGHRS; CDR2 reads YFSETQ. CDR3: CASSFQGNYGYTF. CDR3 bases: TGCGCCAGCAGCTTCCAGGGTAACTATGGCTACACCTTC.

This clonotype appeared many times. The V and J genes are TRBV5-6 and TRBJ2-7; TRBD1 matches at 9 bases. The CDR3 consists of 14 residues. The germline gives CDR1 SGHDT, CDR2 YYEEEE. V lost 6 bases to trimming and J lost 6 bases; unmatched junction nucleotides: 10. The CDR3 DNA sequence: TGTGCCAGCACCTACAGGGGGCCAAGGGGCGAGCAGTACTTC. As protein: CASTYRGPRGEQYF.

By its share, this clonotype is medium-sized. The rearrangement uses TRBV30 and TRBJ2-5; 7 bases are shared with TRBD2. Germline CDR1 GTSNPN, CDR2 SVGIG (reference sequence). This CDR3 region has 15 residues. V lost 1 base, J lost 0 bases, and 5 bases stayed unmatched. The CDR3 sequence is CAWSARGWYQETQYF. In nucleotides, the CDR3 is TGTGCCTGGAGTGCGCGGGGGTGGTACCAAGAGACCCAGTACTTC.

The sample holds many counts of this clonotype. The rearrangement links TRBV7-8 to TRBJ2-2; D gene ambiguous. The CDR3 spans 15 residues. Trimming took 5 bases from V and 1 from J, leaving 11 bases between them. Germline CDR1 is SGHVS and CDR2 is FQNEAQ. CDR3 protein: CASSPRRMNTGELFF. The CDR3 nucleotides read TGTGCCAGCAGCCCCCGCAGGATGAACACCGGGGAGCTGTTTTTT.

This clonotype came up many times. V usage is TRBV6-2 or TRBV6-3 and J usage is TRBJ2-1, with 10 bases fitting TRBD2. Germline V CDR1 and CDR2: MNHEY, SVGEGT. V lost 2 bases, J lost 8 bases, and 9 bases stayed unmatched. This CDR3 comprises 16 residues. CDR3 bases: TGTGCCAGCAGTTACCCCCTAGCGGGAGTAGCGCATGAGCAGTTCTTC. This codes for CASSYPLAGVAHEQFF.

This clonotype appeared many times. The rearrangement joins TRBV12-5 to TRBJ2-3; 11 nucleotides line up with TRBD2. The CDR3 is 17 residues long. Germline lookup yields CDR1 LGHNT and CDR2 FRNRAP. The V and J ends lost 4 bases and 0 bases, in that order; junction bases with no gene match: 6. The CDR3 reads CASGSLTSGDSTDTQYF. The CDR3 bases are TGTGCTAGTGGTTCACTGACTAGCGGGGATAGCACAGATACGCAGTATTTT.

The chain links TRBV4-2 to TRBJ2-7, with D unresolved. Per germline, CDR1 LGHNA and CDR2 YNFKEQ. CDR3 length: 11 residues. V dropped 0 bases and J dropped 6 bases, with 3 bases sitting between them. CDR3 nucleotide sequence: TGTGCCAGCAGCCAAGATTCCGAGCAGTACTTC. It specifies CASSQDSEQYF.

The chain joins TRBV4-1 to TRBJ1-1; 10 bases fit TRBD1. V lost 4 bases to trimming and J lost 4 bases; unmatched junction nucleotides: 3. Germline V CDR1 and CDR2: MGHRA, YSYEKL. The CDR3 covers 14 residues. CDR3 residues: CASSPWTGGTEAFF. In DNA form, the CDR3 reads TGCGCCAGCAGCCCCTGGACAGGGGGCACTGAAGCTTTCTTT.

This clonotype is labeled medium-sized (0.01 to 0.1%). This chain connects TRBV6-5 to TRBJ2-3; D unresolved. Trimming removed 6 bases from V and 3 bases from J, with 7 bases in between. This CDR3 is 12 amino acids long. In germline, CDR1 is MNHEY, CDR2 SVGAGI. The CDR3 sequence is CASSSQTDTQYF. CDR3 nucleotide sequence: TGTGCCAGCAGCTCTCAAACAGATACGCAGTATTTT.

This clonotype was recorded many times. The gene calls are TRBV12-3 or TRBV12-4 and TRBJ2-1; no clear D. This CDR3 region has 11 residues. Trimming removed 5 bases from V and 6 bases from J, with 5 bases in between. The CDR3 here is CASSPLNEQFF. CDR3 coding DNA: TGTGCCAGCAGTCCCCTCAATGAGCAGTTCTTC.

At least ten counts were recorded for this clonotype. Because the CDR3's place on the DNA is in doubt, the DNA is left out and the CDR3 is given as listed by TCRdb. The V and J genes are TRBV6-1 and TRBJ2-7; TRBD2, as called in the table, went unchecked against the DNA. Looked up from germline, CDR1 is MNHNS and CDR2 is SASEGT. The CDR3 sequence runs 12 residues, both termini included. The CDR3 loop reads CASTVGLGTLYF.

J is TRBJ2-1 and V is TRBV12-3 or TRBV12-4; perhaps TRBD2 as D (5 bases). This CDR3 contains 12 residues. V dropped 5 bases and J dropped 8 bases, with 10 bases sitting between them. The CDR3 coding sequence is TGTGCCAGCAGTCTCCTAGCTGATGAGCAGTTCTTC. This gives the protein CASSLLADEQFF.

This clonotype showed up just a few times. V usage is TRBV7-6 and J usage is TRBJ2-7, with 13 bases that match TRBD2. V lost 5 bases and J lost 3; bases outside the gene matches: 7. Germline CDR1 reads SGHVS; CDR2 reads FNYEAQ. The CDR3 is 16 amino acids. CDR3 amino acids: CASSQPGLAGLYEQYF. CDR3 bases: TGTGCCAGCAGCCAACCGGGACTAGCGGGGCTCTACGAGCAGTACTTC.